This is a list of T cell receptor beta chains from one sample in a study of cytomegalovirus exposure and HLA in healthy donors. Assay used: immunoSEQ multiplex PCR; TCRdb lists only in-frame clones, some missing. The sample records over 75,000 clones, roughly three quarters being singletons. The sequenced sample was PBMCs. All receptors derive from a male donor in good health and CMV-seropositive. CDR3s include the opening cysteine and the closing phenylalanine or tryptophan. Each record gives: D gene, V gene, J gene, clone size, CDR3 protein, CDR3 DNA. The D gene is left open where the match is weak. Size is stated for part of the rows, as once, few or many counts, or as a class when the clone is expanded.

>.|TRBV6-1|TRBJ1-1|.
CASRTEGQNTEAFF
TGTGCCAGCAGAACAGAGGGACAGAACACTGAAGCTTTCTTT
>TRBD1|TRBV11-2|TRBJ1-1|.
CASSYRDRGTEAFF
TGTGCCAGCAGCTACCGGGACAGGGGCACTGAAGCTTTCTTT
>TRBD1|TRBV29-1|TRBJ1-3|.
CSATGGNSGNTIYF
TGCAGCGCAACAGGGGGCAACTCTGGAAACACCATATATTTT
>TRBD1|TRBV18|TRBJ1-2|.
CASSPLPGTGGDGYTF
TGTGCCAGCTCGCCCTTACCCGGGACAGGGGGCGATGGCTACACCTTC
>TRBD1|TRBV14|TRBJ2-1|.
CASSQNRGHWNEQFF
TGTGCCAGCAGCCAGAACAGGGGGCATTGGAATGAGCAGTTCTTC
>TRBD1|TRBV29-1|TRBJ2-6|.
CIVSSRDRGSGANVLTF
TGCATCGTCTCGTCCCGGGACAGGGGTTCTGGGGCCAACGTCCTGACTTTC
>.|TRBV5-1|TRBJ1-1|.
CASSGAGARNEAFF
TGCGCCAGCAGCGGGGCAGGGGCTAGGAATGAAGCTTTCTTT
>.|TRBV30|TRBJ1-5|.
CAWGQTSNQPQHF
TGTGCCTGGGGACAGACTAGCAATCAGCCCCAGCATTTT
>.|TRBV30|TRBJ1-6|.
CAWSSGTSGRSYNSPLHF
TGTGCCTGGAGTTCCGGGACATCAGGCCGAAGTTATAATTCCCCCCTCCACTTT
>TRBD1|TRBV15|TRBJ2-7|.
CATSRDLTGSFEQYF
TGTGCCACCAGCAGAGACCTGACAGGGTCCTTCGAGCAGTACTTC
>.|TRBV4-2|TRBJ1-2|.
CASSQAGRDGYTF
TGTGCCAGCAGCCAAGCCGGCAGGGATGGCTACACCTTC
>.|TRBV19|TRBJ1-5|.
CASSIDRDSRQHF
TGTGCCAGTAGTATAGATCGTGACAGTCGCCAGCATTTT
>TRBD1|TRBV10-1|TRBJ1-4|.
CASSEGDRGNEKLFF
TGCGCCAGCAGTGAGGGCGACAGGGGTAATGAAAAACTGTTTTTT
>TRBD1|TRBV6-5|TRBJ1-5|.
CASSYDTGGQPQHF
TGTGCCAGCAGTTACGATACAGGGGGGCAGCCCCAGCATTTT
>.|TRBV19|TRBJ1-2|.
CASSIGLSGYTF
TGTGCCAGTAGTATAGGTCTGAGCGGCTACACCTTC
>.|TRBV30|TRBJ1-4|.
CAWNRETTNEKLFF
TGTGCCTGGAACAGGGAAACAACTAATGAAAAACTGTTTTTT
>TRBD1|TRBV6-5|TRBJ1-2|.
CASGTGVRDGYTF
TGTGCCAGCGGGACAGGGGTTAGGGATGGCTACACCTTC
>.|TRBV19|TRBJ2-2|.
CASSILNLRNTGELFF
TGTGCCAGTAGTATCCTGAACCTAAGGAACACCGGGGAGCTGTTTTTT
>TRBD2|TRBV5-1|TRBJ2-5|.
CASSFEGLAGVSRTQYF
TGCGCCAGCAGCTTCGAAGGACTAGCGGGTGTGTCACGGACCCAGTACTTC
>.|TRBV30|TRBJ2-2|.
CAWTWGGHTGELFF
TGTGCCTGGACCTGGGGGGGGCACACCGGGGAGCTGTTTTTT
>.|TRBV4-3|TRBJ1-2|.
CASSRGQSDYGYTF
TGCGCCAGCAGCCGCGGACAGAGTGACTATGGCTACACCTTC
>TRBD2|TRBV5-1|TRBJ2-2|.
CASSFQTSGGATWELFF
TGCGCCAGCAGCTTTCAGACTAGCGGGGGGGCCACATGGGAGCTGTTTTTT
>.|TRBV7-3|TRBJ1-5|few
CASSLMGAPQHF
TGTGCCAGCAGCTTAATGGGGGCGCCCCAGCATTTT
>.|TRBV12-5|TRBJ2-5|.
CASGLDSSKETQYF
TGTGCTAGTGGTTTGGACTCTTCGAAAGAGACCCAGTACTTC
>.|TRBV29-1|TRBJ1-1|.
CSVDSGNMNTEAFF
TGCAGCGTTGATTCGGGTAACATGAACACTGAAGCTTTCTTT
>.|TRBV5-1|TRBJ2-3|.
CASRTETSTDTQYF
TGCGCCAGCAGGACTGAAACTAGCACAGATACGCAGTATTTT
>.|TRBV30|TRBJ1-4|few
CAWSTRQNEKLFF
TGTGCCTGGAGTACCCGACAAAATGAAAAACTGTTTTTT
>.|TRBV6-5|TRBJ1-4|few
CASSYTAGRHEKLFF
TGTGCCAGCAGTTACACGGCAGGGAGGCATGAAAAACTGTTTTTT
>TRBD1|TRBV29-1|TRBJ2-1|.
CSVDGTGRWVNEQFF
TGCAGCGTTGATGGGACAGGGAGGTGGGTCAATGAGCAGTTCTTC
>.|TRBV5-1|TRBJ1-2|.
CASSLRSQLEGANYGYTF
TGCGCCAGCAGCTTACGCTCTCAACTAGAGGGTGCGAACTATGGCTACACCTTC
>.|TRBV30|TRBJ1-2|.
CAWSARNYGYTF
TGTGCCTGGAGTGCCAGGAACTATGGCTACACCTTC
>.|TRBV25-1|TRBJ1-2|once
CASSGYEPYHGYTF
TGTGCCAGCAGTGGATATGAGCCATACCATGGCTACACCTTC
>TRBD1|TRBV11-2|TRBJ1-1|.
CASLGQGPSNTEAFF
TGTGCCAGCCTAGGACAGGGGCCATCGAACACTGAAGCTTTCTTT
>TRBD2|TRBV4-1|TRBJ2-3|once
CASSQEELAGDGDTQYF
TGCGCCAGCAGCCAAGAGGAACTAGCGGGGGACGGTGATACGCAGTATTTT
>.|TRBV15|TRBJ1-2|.
CATSDSGGGYTF
TGTGCCACCAGTGACTCGGGTGGTGGCTACACCTTC
>.|TRBV2|TRBJ1-1|.
CASRGQASNTEAFF
TGTGCCAGCAGGGGACAAGCCTCGAACACTGAAGCTTTCTTT
>.|TRBV15|TRBJ2-1|.
CATSREPDNEQFF
TGTGCCACCAGCCGGGAACCAGACAATGAGCAGTTCTTC
>TRBD1|TRBV19|TRBJ1-5|.
CASSMGDRGHQPQHF
TGTGCCAGTAGTATGGGGGACAGGGGGCACCAGCCCCAGCATTTT
>.|TRBV5-4|TRBJ2-7|.
CASSSRGHSYEQYF
TGTGCCAGCAGCTCCCGGGGTCACTCCTACGAGCAGTACTTC
>.|TRBV12-5|TRBJ2-1|.
CASGSGQRGGQFF
TGTGCTAGTGGTTCCGGACAGCGGGGAGGGCAGTTCTTC
>.|TRBV6-5|TRBJ2-1|.
CASSYSTGDYYNEQFF
TGTGCCAGCAGTTACTCGACAGGAGATTATTACAATGAGCAGTTCTTC
>.|TRBV9|TRBJ1-4|.
CASSVEGTNEKLFF
TGTGCCAGCAGCGTAGAGGGGACTAATGAAAAACTGTTTTTT
>.|TRBV25-1|TRBJ1-5|.
CASSEGHDQPQHF
TGTGCCAGCAGTGAAGGACATGATCAGCCCCAGCATTTT
>.|TRBV5-5|TRBJ1-5|.
CASSLGPGQPQHF
TGTGCCAGCAGCTTGGGCCCGGGTCAGCCCCAGCATTTT
>TRBD2|TRBV30|TRBJ2-1|.
CAWSVRVGLAGANEQFF
TGTGCCTGGAGTGTAAGGGTGGGACTAGCGGGGGCCAATGAGCAGTTCTTC
>TRBD2|TRBV5-6|TRBJ2-7|.
CASSLGSGGNEQYF
TGTGCCAGCAGCTTGGGTAGCGGGGGGAACGAGCAGTACTTC